This TCR beta chain was obtained from a study of blood T cells in healthy people across ages. At least ten counts were recorded for this clonotype. A J-beta primer mix and a sample-barcoded 5' primer were used in a second PCR of roughly 7 to 12 cycles. TCRdb re-analysed the 5' RACE reads in MiXCR, keeping a single row per CDR3 protein. The repertoire holds about 650,000 distinct CDR3 sequences, with 52% as singletons. CDR1 is DFQATT and CDR2 is SNEGSKA in the germline V gene (reference sequence). V was cut by 7 bases and J by 1 base, with 10 bases left in between. The CDR3 contains 12 residues. Sequenced input: blood. The gene calls are TRBV20-1 and TRBJ2-5; D perhaps matches TRBD2 (5 bases). The clonotype was recovered from a woman aged 80 or older in good health. This CDR3 reads CSDGLSQETQYF. CDR3 DNA: TGCAGTGACGGACTCTCCCAAGAGACCCAGTACTTC.